Following are 25 T cell receptor beta chains from one sample sequenced in a study of response to subunit inactivated influenza vaccine. TCRdb ran MiXCR on the RT-PCR reads and lists one entry per CDR3 protein. This sample has 500,000 or so distinct CDR3 sequences, with around 9.9% found just once. The sequencing here drew on PBMCs from blood, taken roughly 6 weeks after vaccination. All receptors derive from a man aged 50-60 years who received an inactivated influenza vaccine.

This clonotype was seen a handful of times. CDR3 sequence: CASSMTGGTTDTQYF. The CDR3 bases are TGTGCCAGCAGCATGACGGGAGGGACCACAGATACGCAGTATTTT. The chain links TRBV7-9 to TRBJ2-3; 8 bases align to TRBD2. The length of the CDR3 is 15 residues. J lost 2 bases, V lost 5 bases, and 6 bases had no gene match. Looked up from germline, CDR1 is SEHNR and CDR2 is FQNEAQ (reference sequence).

This clonotype was detected a few times. This chain's CDR3 is CASSYQEVEQYF. The CDR3 DNA is TGTGCCAGCAGTTACCAGGAGGTAGAGCAGTACTTC. The J gene is TRBJ2-7, the V gene TRBV6-2 or TRBV6-3, with D possibly matching TRBD2 (5 bases). CDR1 and CDR2 (germline): MNHEY, SVGEGT. The CDR3 totals 12 residues. V lost 2 bases, J lost 7 bases, and 9 bases lay in between.

The chain has TRBV6-2 or TRBV6-3 and TRBJ1-5; the match to TRBD1 covers 8 bases. Germline-derived CDR1 and CDR2 are MNHEY and SVGEGT. This CDR3 contains 15 residues. After removal of 8 bases from V and 4 bases from J, the junction contained 10 bases not matched to a gene. The CDR3 DNA is TGTGCCAGCCGAAAACCGGGACAGGATAATCAGCCCCAGCATTTT. Translation gives CASRKPGQDNQPQHF.

CDR3 amino acids: CSASGPGANVLTF. The CDR3 coding sequence is TGCAGTGCTAGCGGCCCTGGGGCCAACGTCCTGACTTTC. The chain carries TRBV20-1 and TRBJ2-6; no reliable D call. The CDR3 runs to 13 residues. Germline lookup yields CDR1 DFQATT and CDR2 SNEGSKA (reference sequence). V lost 3 bases to trimming and J lost 2 bases, with 5 bases between them.

This clonotype rates as medium-sized. V is TRBV29-1 and J is TRBJ2-5, with 7 bases identical to TRBD1. Per the germline V gene, CDR1 is SQVTM and CDR2 is ANQGSEA. There are 12 residues in the CDR3. V lost 6 bases to trimming and J lost 4 bases; unmatched junction nucleotides: 5. The CDR3 reads CSVGTAGETQYF. The CDR3 DNA follows: TGCAGCGTAGGGACAGCCGGAGAGACCCAGTACTTC.

V and J are TRBV7-2 and TRBJ2-7; perhaps TRBD1 as D (5 bases). V lost 1 base to trimming and J lost 4 bases, with 14 bases between them. CDR3 length equals 15 residues. CDR1 is SGHTA and CDR2 is FQGNSA in the germline V gene. This chain's CDR3 is CASSLESGHGYEQYF. The CDR3, as DNA: TGTGCCAGCAGCTTAGAGTCCGGACACGGATACGAGCAGTACTTC.

This clonotype was picked up a small number of times. The chain has TRBV4-1 and TRBJ1-5; no definite D call. The CDR3 spans 15 residues. V was clipped by 4 bases and J by 2 bases, with 12 bases between them. Looked up from germline, CDR1 is MGHRA and CDR2 is YSYEKL. CDR3 residues: CASSRLAGGNQPQHF. The CDR3 DNA reads TGCGCCAGCAGCCGTTTAGCTGGGGGCAATCAGCCCCAGCATTTT.

The chain has TRBV6-1 and TRBJ2-1; 14 bases line up with TRBD2. After removal of 6 bases from V and 10 bases from J, the junction contained 5 bases not matched to a gene. The CDR3 loop spans 14 amino acids. The germline gives CDR1 MNHNS, CDR2 SASEGT. The DNA of the CDR3 is TGTGCCAGCAGAGGACTAGCGGGGGGATGGGAGCAGTTCTTC. The encoded protein is CASRGLAGGWEQFF.

The table lists this clonotype with a few counts. The chain is built from TRBV20-1 and TRBJ2-7, with unresolved D. CDR3 length equals 14 residues. V lost 6 bases and J 5 bases, leaving 20 bases between the germline ends. The germline CDR1 and CDR2 sequences are DFQATT and SNEGSKA (reference sequence). CDR3 DNA sequence: TGCAGTGCATTCTCGCAGGCCCTTATCCACGAGCAGTACTTC. This codes for CSAFSQALIHEQYF.

V is TRBV12-3 or TRBV12-4 and J is TRBJ1-1, with D hard to call. Trimming shortened V by 5 bases and J by 10 bases, and 14 bases separated the two germline ends. This CDR3 is 12 amino acids long. CDR3 residues: CASSDNSRVAFF. The CDR3 nucleotides read TGTGCCAGCAGTGACAACTCTCGCGTAGCTTTCTTT.

This clonotype has a handful of counts. J is TRBJ2-3 and V is TRBV6-5; D possibly uses TRBD1 or TRBD2 (5 bases each). Germline V gives CDR1 MNHEY, CDR2 SVGAGI. CDR3 length equals 19 residues. V dropped 0 bases and J dropped 2 bases, with 21 bases sitting between them. The DNA for the CDR3 is TGTGCCAGCAGTTACTCCCCAATCCCAGGGACGTCCGACACAGATACGCAGTATTTT. It specifies CASSYSPIPGTSDTDTQYF.

V gene TRBV20-1 combines with J gene TRBJ2-1; possible D gene TRBD1, 6 bases. Trimming took 3 bases from V and 5 from J, leaving 14 bases between them. The CDR3 runs to 14 residues. Looked up from germline, CDR1 is DFQATT and CDR2 is SNEGSKA (reference sequence). In DNA form, the CDR3 reads TGCAGTGCTAGCTCGGACAGCTTAAACAATGAGCAGTTCTTC. Its translation: CSASSDSLNNEQFF.

This clonotype has ten or more counts. The CDR3 nucleotides are TGTGCCAGCAGTTTAGGGGCCAACGTCCTGACTTTC. It is translated as CASSLGANVLTF. The V and J genes are TRBV12-3 or TRBV12-4 and TRBJ2-6; D gene ambiguous. Trimming stripped 1 base from V and 5 bases from J, with 0 bases between. The CDR3 length is 12 residues.

This clonotype was detected only a few times. V is TRBV6-1 and J is TRBJ2-2; 7 nucleotides line up with TRBD1. V lost 5 bases and J lost 3; bases outside the gene matches: 18. Germline CDR1 MNHNS, CDR2 SASEGT. The length of the CDR3 is 19 residues. The CDR3 loop reads CASSRTRTLTGSDTGELFF. Here the CDR3 DNA reads TGTGCCAGCAGTCGCACCCGCACACTGACAGGGTCGGACACCGGGGAGCTGTTTTTT.

This sequence joins TRBV10-3 and TRBJ2-3; 8 bases are shared with TRBD1. The germline CDR1 and CDR2 sequences are ENHRY and SYGVKD. CDR3 length: 18 amino acids. Unmatched junction bases numbered 14, after V lost 2 bases and J lost 4 bases. The CDR3 is CAISELTWTGNKPDTQYF. The CDR3 DNA is TGTGCCATCAGTGAGCTGACTTGGACAGGGAATAAACCAGATACGCAGTATTTT.

The chain couples TRBV12-3 or TRBV12-4 to TRBJ1-2; D unclear. Trimming shortened V by 3 bases and J by 0 bases, and 8 bases separated the two germline ends. This CDR3 comprises 14 residues. In DNA form, the CDR3 reads TGTGCCAGCAGTTTTCTGGGATCTAACTATGGCTACACCTTC. This gives the protein CASSFLGSNYGYTF.

Note on this clonotype: Compared with germline, one end of the junction differs, possibly owing to a read error. As DNA, the CDR3 is TGCAGTGCTAGACCTAAGGACAGGGCCAAAGACATTCAGTACTTC. It translates to CSARPKDRAKDIQYF. The V gene is TRBV20-1, the J gene TRBJ2-4; 8 bases fit TRBD1. The CDR3 is made up of 15 amino acids. The germline gives CDR1 DFQATT, CDR2 SNEGSKA (reference sequence).

Concerning this clonotype: Without the conserved terminal phenylalanine or tryptophan, this CDR3 likely stems from a read error. The chain links TRBV20-1 to TRBJ2-5, with D possibly matching TRBD1 (8 bases). This CDR3 comprises 14 residues. Germline CDR1 DFQATT, CDR2 SNEGSKA (reference sequence). Trimming pared 3 bases from V and 4 bases from J, leaving 15 bases between. CDR3 protein: CSASKTGEGETQYL. In DNA form, the CDR3 reads TGCAGTGCTAGCAAGACAGGGGAGGGAGAGACCCAGTACCTC.

This clonotype was observed a few times. J is TRBJ1-1 and V is TRBV7-6; TRBD1 agrees at 10 bases. Germline-derived CDR1 and CDR2 are SGHVS and FNYEAQ. The V and J ends lost 0 bases and 4 bases, in that order; junction bases with no gene match: 11. The length of the CDR3 is 18 residues. The CDR3 region has the DNA TGTGCCAGCAGCTTAGCCGGGACAGGGGTTGGTCTTGGCACTGAAGCTTTCTTT. Protein sequence: CASSLAGTGVGLGTEAFF. Using reference TRBV7-6 and TRBJ1-1 for the parts outside the CDR3, the full variable domain is GAGVSQSPRYKVTKRGQDVALRCDPISGHVSLYWYRQALGQGPEFLTYFNYEAQQDKSGLPNDRFSAERPEGSISTLTIQRTEQRDSAMYRCASSLAGTGVGLGTEAFFGQGTRLTVV.

This clonotype was detected a few times. The gene calls are TRBV29-1 and TRBJ2-6, with a weak D call TRBD1 (5 bases). Germline CDR1 reads SQVTM; CDR2 reads ANQGSEA. V was cut by 0 bases and J by 2 bases, with 8 bases left in between. The CDR3 is 15 residues long. CDR3 residues: CSVEDSRAGANVLTF. As DNA, the CDR3 is TGCAGCGTTGAAGATTCCAGGGCTGGGGCCAACGTCCTGACTTTC.

Of note for this clonotype: This sequence may be a read error, since a much larger clone differs from it by one base. This sequence joins TRBV20-1 and TRBJ1-6, with unresolved D. This CDR3 region has 20 residues. From germline, CDR1 is DFQATT and CDR2 SNEGSKA (reference sequence). CDR3 region: CCAREGLRGTKSSYNSPLHF. The CDR3 DNA is TGCTGTGCTAGAGAAGGGCTCAGAGGCACCAAGAGCTCCTATAATTCACCCCTCCACTTT.

The chain links TRBV12-3 or TRBV12-4 to TRBJ2-1; TRBD2 matches 8 bases. The V segment lost 5 bases and the J segment 10 bases; nucleotides outside the gene matches: 7. The CDR3 is made up of 13 amino acids. Written as DNA, the CDR3 is TGTGCCAGCAGTCCCCTAGCGGGTTACGAGCAGTTCTTC. Translated, it gives CASSPLAGYEQFF.

This sequence joins TRBV7-9 and TRBJ2-5; D is possibly TRBD1 (6 bases). The length of the CDR3 is 13 residues. V lost 3 bases and J lost 5, with 10 bases in between. Germline CDR1 and CDR2: SEHNR and FQNEAQ (reference sequence). The CDR3 DNA sequence: TGTGCCAGCAGCTTTGCCAGGGGTGAGACCCAGTACTTC. Residues: CASSFARGETQYF.

In its sample, this clonotype was seen many times. The chain carries TRBV12-3 or TRBV12-4 and TRBJ2-2; the D gene is possibly TRBD2 (6 bases). CDR3 length equals 16 residues. Trimming took off 8 bases at V and 5 bases at J, with 21 bases between the two ends. CDR3 region: CASDRRASGGTGELFF. The CDR3 region has the DNA TGTGCCAGCGACCGCCGCGCATCCGGAGGGACCGGGGAGCTGTTTTTT.

The chain links TRBV12-3 or TRBV12-4 to TRBJ2-7; a possible D gene is TRBD1 (6 bases). The CDR3 contains 12 residues. V was cut by 1 base and J by 5 bases, with 6 bases left in between. The CDR3 sequence: CASSLGGHEQYF. In DNA form, the CDR3 reads TGTGCCAGCAGTTTAGGGGGGCACGAGCAGTACTTC.